One and the same sample provided the 14 T cell receptor beta chains below, sequenced in a study of early T cells in non-severe SARS-CoV-2 infection (dated by TCRdb to about 2021). Receptor libraries were prepared by 5' RACE. Data came from a NextSeq 500. Clones were called with MiXCR by TCRdb after fastp trimmed the public reads at Q25, and only in-frame beta chains were retained. CDR3 protein duplicates are merged, each entry listing the most common genes and DNA. The sample table contains some 76,000 distinct CDR3 sequences; only one count was recorded for about an eighth of them. Of the sample, roughly 13% is held by the ten largest clones. Sequenced material: whole blood. These receptors all come from an adult who was a healthcare worker with PCR-confirmed SARS-CoV-2 infection or an uninfected control (not recorded which).

J is TRBJ2-7 and V is TRBV11-2; 8 bases are shared with TRBD2. This CDR3 spans 18 amino acids. Trimming removed 5 bases from V and 4 bases from J; junction bases left unmatched: 19. Germline V gene lookup returns CDR1 SGHAT and CDR2 FQNNGV. The CDR3 coding sequence is TGTGCCAGCAGCCAACGAGCCGCACGGGGGGGCGGGGTGTACGAGCAGTACTTC. It specifies CASSQRAARGGGVYEQYF.

This chain links TRBV20-1 with TRBJ2-7; a weak D match, TRBD2 (6 bases). The V gene lost 0 bases and the J gene lost 4 bases, with 10 bases spanning the gap. This CDR3 is 13 amino acids long. Looked up from germline, CDR1 is DFQATT and CDR2 is SNEGSKA (reference sequence). Written as DNA, the CDR3 is TGCAGTGCTAGAGATATAAGCGGGTACGAGCAGTACTTC. This sequence encodes CSARDISGYEQYF.

As regards this clonotype: The junction shows a germline mismatch at one end, possibly a read error. The V gene is TRBV7-2, the J gene TRBJ1-2; 8 bases line up with TRBD1. The CDR3 has 14 amino acids. Germline lookup yields CDR1 SGHTA and CDR2 FQGNSA. CDR3 DNA sequence: TGTGCCGGCAGCTTGGGGACAGGAGACTATGGCTACACCTTC. Its translation is CAGSLGTGDYGYTF. The entire variable domain, with the rest obtained from reference TRBV7-2 and TRBJ1-2, is as follows: GAGVSQSPSNKVTEKGKDVELRCDPISGHTALYWYRQSLGQGLEFLIYFQGNSAPDKSGLPSDRFSAERTGGSVSTLTIQRTQQEDSAVYLCAGSLGTGDYGYTFGSGTRLTVV.

This clonotype came up a few times. The J gene is TRBJ1-3, the V gene TRBV7-8; D remains unclear. There are 11 residues in the CDR3. V was cut by 6 bases and J by 7 bases, with 7 bases left in between. Per germline, CDR1 SGHVS and CDR2 FQNEAQ. In nucleotides, the CDR3 is TGTGCCAGCAGGATTGGGAACACCATATATTTT. It yields the protein CASRIGNTIYF.

The table lists this clonotype with a few counts. V is TRBV20-1 and J is TRBJ2-1, with TRBD2 identical over 8 bases. CDR3 length: 14 amino acids. Germline CDR1 DFQATT, CDR2 SNEGSKA (reference sequence). CDR3 amino acids: CRATRGGSYNEQFF. In nucleotides, the CDR3 is TGCAGGGCGACTCGCGGGGGGTCCTACAATGAGCAGTTCTTC.

The table lists this clonotype with many counts. The chain joins TRBV6-2 or TRBV6-3 to TRBJ2-3, with a possible D match to TRBD1 (6 bases). This CDR3 is built from 11 residues. Per the germline V gene, CDR1 is MNHEY and CDR2 is SVGEGT. The V gene lost 11 bases and the J gene lost 3 bases, with 9 bases spanning the gap. CDR3 amino acids: CAAQGTDTQYF. Here the CDR3 DNA reads TGTGCCGCACAGGGAACAGATACGCAGTATTTT.

The V gene is TRBV29-1, the J gene TRBJ1-2; D not resolved. Germline CDR1 SQVTM, CDR2 ANQGSEA. Trimming took 3 bases from V and 5 from J, leaving 13 bases between them. There are 13 residues in the CDR3. The CDR3 loop reads CSVDRLGSYGYTF. CDR3 coding DNA: TGCAGCGTTGATCGTTTGGGATCATATGGCTACACCTTC.

The rearrangement uses TRBV5-4 and TRBJ1-3; unclear D gene. The CDR3 totals 15 residues. V gave up 6 bases and J gave up 2 bases, with 15 bases separating them. CDR1 and CDR2 from the germline V gene are SGHNT and YYREEE (reference sequence). The CDR3 loop reads CASTPGVQPGNTIYF. Here the CDR3 DNA reads TGTGCCAGCACCCCCGGGGTCCAACCTGGAAACACCATATATTTT.

The rearrangement links TRBV7-2 to TRBJ2-1, with D tentatively TRBD1 (5 bases). The V end was cut by 1 base, the J end by 8 bases, with 6 bases between. The CDR3 spans 12 residues. Looked up from germline, CDR1 is SGHTA and CDR2 is FQGNSA. The CDR3 bases are TGTGCCAGCAGCTTAGAGGGGTATGAGCAGTTCTTC. It is translated as CASSLEGYEQFF.

This clonotype showed up just a few times. This chain uses TRBV5-1 with TRBJ2-3, with 7 nucleotides matching TRBD1. The germline CDR1 and CDR2 sequences are SGHRS and YFSETQ. The CDR3 runs 19 residues. Unmatched junction bases numbered 19, after V lost 4 bases and J lost 2 bases. The CDR3 is CASSMEDRSTPPYTDTQYF. DNA for the CDR3: TGCGCCAGCAGCATGGAGGACAGGTCGACGCCGCCCTACACAGATACGCAGTATTTT.

This clonotype appeared many times. The chain is built from TRBV7-2 and TRBJ2-6, with D unresolved. Trimming pared 1 base from V and 2 bases from J, leaving 6 bases between. The germline V gene has CDR1 SGHTA and CDR2 FQGNSA. This CDR3 has 15 residues. The CDR3 DNA reads as TGTGCCAGCAGCTTAGGAGCAACTGGGGCCAACGTCCTGACTTTC. As protein: CASSLGATGANVLTF.

This clonotype was picked up a small number of times. V gene TRBV6-1 combines with J gene TRBJ1-2; D unresolved. This CDR3 spans 16 amino acids. The V gene's germline CDR1 is MNHNS and CDR2 SASEGT. The V end lost 2 bases, the J end lost 5 bases, and 18 bases lay between the germline ends. The CDR3 loop is CASSEFFLGGFYGYTF. The CDR3 DNA sequence: TGTGCCAGCAGTGAATTCTTTTTAGGAGGGTTTTATGGCTACACCTTC.

This chain uses TRBV2 with TRBJ2-5; tentatively, D is TRBD1 (6 bases). CDR3 size: 14 residues. Trimming stripped 3 bases from V and 11 bases from J, with 19 bases between. The germline gives CDR1 SNHLY, CDR2 FYNNEI. The CDR3 spells CASSDVQGVHQQYF. The DNA for the CDR3 is TGTGCCAGCAGTGATGTACAGGGAGTCCACCAACAGTACTTC.

This chain connects TRBV19 to TRBJ2-1, with a tentative D call TRBD2 (5 bases). CDR1 and CDR2 (germline): LNHDA, SQIVND (reference sequence). CDR3 length: 13 residues. Trimming removed 5 bases from V and 0 bases from J, with 5 bases in between. CDR3 sequence: CASSGSSYNEQFF. As DNA, the CDR3 is TGTGCCAGTAGTGGGAGCTCCTACAATGAGCAGTTCTTC.